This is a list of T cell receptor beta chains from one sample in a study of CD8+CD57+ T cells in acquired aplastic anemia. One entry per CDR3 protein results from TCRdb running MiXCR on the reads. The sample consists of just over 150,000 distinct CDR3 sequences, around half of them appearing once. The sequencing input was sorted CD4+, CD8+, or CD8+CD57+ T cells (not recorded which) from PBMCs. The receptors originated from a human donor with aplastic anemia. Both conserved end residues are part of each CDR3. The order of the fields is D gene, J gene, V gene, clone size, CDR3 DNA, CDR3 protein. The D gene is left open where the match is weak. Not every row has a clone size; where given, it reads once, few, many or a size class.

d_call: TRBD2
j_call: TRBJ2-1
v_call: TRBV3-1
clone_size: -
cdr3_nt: TGTGCCAGCAGAGGGACTAGCGAATACAATGAGCAGTTCTTC
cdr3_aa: CASRGTSEYNEQFF

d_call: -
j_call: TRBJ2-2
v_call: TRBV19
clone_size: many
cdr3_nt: TGTGCCAGTAGTATGGGACTTTACACCGGGGAGCTGTTTTTT
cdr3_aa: CASSMGLYTGELFF

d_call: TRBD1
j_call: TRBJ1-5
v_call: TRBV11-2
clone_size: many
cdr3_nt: TGTGCCAGCAGCTTCGACGTCGGGACAGGGGAGGGAAATGGTCAGCCCCAGCATTTT
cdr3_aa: CASSFDVGTGEGNGQPQHF

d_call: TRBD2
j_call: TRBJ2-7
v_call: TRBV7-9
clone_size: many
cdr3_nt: TGTGCCAGCAGCTTAGTAGCGGGAGGTGCCGAGCAGTACTTC
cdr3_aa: CASSLVAGGAEQYF

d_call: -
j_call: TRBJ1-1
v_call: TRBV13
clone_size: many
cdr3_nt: TGTGCCAGCAGCTTAATCCGCCAACTTCAGGGGCGGACTGAAGCTTTCTTT
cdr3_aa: CASSLIRQLQGRTEAFF

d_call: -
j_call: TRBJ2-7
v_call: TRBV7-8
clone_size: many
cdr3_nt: TGTGCCAGCAGCTTAGTGGGCAGGGTGGACGAGCAGTACTTC
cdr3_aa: CASSLVGRVDEQYF

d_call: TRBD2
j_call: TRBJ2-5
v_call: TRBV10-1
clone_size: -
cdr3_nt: TGCGCCAGCAGTGACCCAGCTAGCGGGGACGGGACCCAGTACTTC
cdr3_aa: CASSDPASGDGTQYF

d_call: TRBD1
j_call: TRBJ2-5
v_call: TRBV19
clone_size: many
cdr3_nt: TGTGCCTCCCCCCCGGGACAGACAAAGTTAGTGGGTCAAGAGACCCAGTACTTC
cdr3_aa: CASPPGQTKLVGQETQYF

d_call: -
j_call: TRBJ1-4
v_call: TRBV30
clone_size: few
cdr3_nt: TGTGCCTGGAGCGATGAAAAACTGTTTTTT
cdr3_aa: CAWSDEKLFF

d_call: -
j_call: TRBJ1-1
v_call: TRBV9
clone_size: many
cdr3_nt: TGTGCCAGCAGCGTAGGGGGCTCGGGCACTGAAGCTTTCTTT
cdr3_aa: CASSVGGSGTEAFF

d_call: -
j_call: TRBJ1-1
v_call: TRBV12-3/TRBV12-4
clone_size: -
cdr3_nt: TGTGCCAGCAGTTTAACAAGTCAAACTGAAGCTTTCTTT
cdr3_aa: CASSLTSQTEAFF

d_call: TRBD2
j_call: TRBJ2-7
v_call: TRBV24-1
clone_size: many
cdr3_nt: TGTGCCACCAGTGATGCGGGCGGGGGGCTAAAGGACGAGCAGTACTTC
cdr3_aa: CATSDAGGGLKDEQYF

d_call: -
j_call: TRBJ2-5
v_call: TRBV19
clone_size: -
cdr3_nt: TGTGCCAGTAGCGTCGGCGGGGCGAGGCGGGAGACCCAGTACTTC
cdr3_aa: CASSVGGARRETQYF

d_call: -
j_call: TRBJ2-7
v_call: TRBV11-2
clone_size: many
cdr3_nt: TGTGCCAGCAGCTTAGGACGGGGAAATTACGAGCAGTACTTC
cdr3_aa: CASSLGRGNYEQYF

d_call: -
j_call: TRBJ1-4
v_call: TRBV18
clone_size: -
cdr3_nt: TGTGCCAGCTCACTACAGGAAAGTGAAAAACTGTTTTTT
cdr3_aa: CASSLQESEKLFF

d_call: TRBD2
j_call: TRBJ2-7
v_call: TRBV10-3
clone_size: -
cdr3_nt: TGTGCCATCAGTGAAGGGACTAGCTCCTACGAGCAGTACTTC
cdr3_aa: CAISEGTSSYEQYF

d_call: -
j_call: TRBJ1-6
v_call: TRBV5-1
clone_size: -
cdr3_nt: TGCGCCAGCAGCTTGGACGCCGATAATTCACCCCTCCACTTT
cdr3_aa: CASSLDADNSPLHF

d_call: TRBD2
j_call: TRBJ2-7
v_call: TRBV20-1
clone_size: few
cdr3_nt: TGCAGTGCTTGGACCAGCGGGGGGGTCGTATACGAGCAGTACTTC
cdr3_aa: CSAWTSGGVVYEQYF

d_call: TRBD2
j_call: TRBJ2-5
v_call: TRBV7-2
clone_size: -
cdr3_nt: TGTGCCAGCAGCTTAGGGGCGGGAGTGAAAGAGACCCAGTACTTC
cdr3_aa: CASSLGAGVKETQYF

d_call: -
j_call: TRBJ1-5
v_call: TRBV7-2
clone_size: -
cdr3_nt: TGTGCCAGCAGCCGATCGGTGGGTGGACAGCCCCAGCATTTT
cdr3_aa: CASSRSVGGQPQHF

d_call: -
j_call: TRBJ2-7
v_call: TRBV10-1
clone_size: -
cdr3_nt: TGCGCCAGCAGTGAGTCTCGAGGGGTACTCTCCTACGAGCAGTACTTC
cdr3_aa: CASSESRGVLSYEQYF

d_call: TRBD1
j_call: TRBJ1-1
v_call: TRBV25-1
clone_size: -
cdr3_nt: TGTGCCAGCAGTTTCCAGACAGGGCGAAACACTGAAGCTTTCTTT
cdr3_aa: CASSFQTGRNTEAFF

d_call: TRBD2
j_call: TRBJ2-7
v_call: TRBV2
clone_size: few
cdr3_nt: TGTGCCAGCCTAGCGGGGCGGTACGAGCAGTACTTC
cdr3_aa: CASLAGRYEQYF

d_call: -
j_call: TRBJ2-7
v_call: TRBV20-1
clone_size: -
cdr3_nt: TGCAGTGCTAGAGACCCCGGGACCTACGAGCAGTACTTC
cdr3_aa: CSARDPGTYEQYF

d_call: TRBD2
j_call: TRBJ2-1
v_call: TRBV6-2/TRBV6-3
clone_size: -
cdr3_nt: TGTGCCAGCAGGGACCCTAGCGGGAGGGGCCGAGAGCAGTTCTTC
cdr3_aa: CASRDPSGRGREQFF

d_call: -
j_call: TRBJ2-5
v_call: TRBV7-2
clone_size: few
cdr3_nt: TGTGCCAGCAGCCTAAGGTGGGAGACCCAGTACTTC
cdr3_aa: CASSLRWETQYF

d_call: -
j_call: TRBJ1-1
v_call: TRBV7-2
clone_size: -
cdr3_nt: TGTGCCAGCAGCTTTTCAGGCTCTGAAGCTTTCTTT
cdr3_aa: CASSFSGSEAFF

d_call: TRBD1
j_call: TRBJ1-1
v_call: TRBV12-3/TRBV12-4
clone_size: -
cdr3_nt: TGTGCCAGCAGCAACCCCGGACAGGGAGGTAACACTGAAGCTTTCTTT
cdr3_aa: CASSNPGQGGNTEAFF

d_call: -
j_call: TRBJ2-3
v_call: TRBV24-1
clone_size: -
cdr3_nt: TGTGCCACCAGTGTTACGCGCGGGGGCACAGATACGCAGTATTTT
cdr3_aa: CATSVTRGGTDTQYF

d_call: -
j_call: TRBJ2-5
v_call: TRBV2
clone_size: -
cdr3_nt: TGTGCCAGCAGAGCGCGGGTCCTGGAGGAGACCCAGTACTTC
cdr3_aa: CASRARVLEETQYF

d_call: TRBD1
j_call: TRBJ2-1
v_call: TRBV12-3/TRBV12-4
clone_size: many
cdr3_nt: TGTGCCAGCAGTTTAGCGGGACAGGAATACTACAATGAGCAGTTCTTC
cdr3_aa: CASSLAGQEYYNEQFF

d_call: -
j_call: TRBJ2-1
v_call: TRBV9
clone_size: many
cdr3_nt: TGTGCCAGCAGCCTATTCTTCTCAAATCACAATGAGCAGTTCTTC
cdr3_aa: CASSLFFSNHNEQFF

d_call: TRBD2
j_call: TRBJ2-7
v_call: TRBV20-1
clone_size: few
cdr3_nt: TGCAGTGCTATTAGCGGGAGCTTACACGAGCAGTACTTC
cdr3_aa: CSAISGSLHEQYF

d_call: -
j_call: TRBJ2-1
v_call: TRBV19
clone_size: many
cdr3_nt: TGTGCCAGTAGTATGGGGGCGGGAGCGAACAATGAGCAGTTCTTC
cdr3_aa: CASSMGAGANNEQFF

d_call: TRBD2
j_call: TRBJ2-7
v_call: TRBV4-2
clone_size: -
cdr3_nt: TGTGCCAGCAGCCAAGAAGGCGGACTAGTCCACGAGCAGTACTTC
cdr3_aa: CASSQEGGLVHEQYF

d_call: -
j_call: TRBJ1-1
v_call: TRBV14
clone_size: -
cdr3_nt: TGTGCCAGCAGCTTTGCGACCGCTGAAGCTTTCTTT
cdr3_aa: CASSFATAEAFF

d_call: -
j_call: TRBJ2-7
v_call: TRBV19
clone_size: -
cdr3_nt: TGTGCCAGTAGTCCTACCAAAACAGTATACGAGCAGTACTTC
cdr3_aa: CASSPTKTVYEQYF

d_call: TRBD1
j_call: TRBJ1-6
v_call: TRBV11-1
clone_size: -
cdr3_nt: TGTGCCAGCAGCTTAGCTCCAGCCGGGACAGGGAATTCACCCCTCCACTTT
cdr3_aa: CASSLAPAGTGNSPLHF

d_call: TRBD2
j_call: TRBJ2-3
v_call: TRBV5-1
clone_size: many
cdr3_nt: TGCGCCAGCAGCTTGACTAGCGGATCCACAGATACGCAGTATTTT
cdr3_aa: CASSLTSGSTDTQYF

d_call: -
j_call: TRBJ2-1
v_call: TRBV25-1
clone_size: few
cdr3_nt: TGTGCCAGCAGCCCCCCGAGCGCGCTAGCTAATGAGCAGTTCTTC
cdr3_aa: CASSPPSALANEQFF

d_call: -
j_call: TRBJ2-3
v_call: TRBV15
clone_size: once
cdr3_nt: TGTGCCACCAGCAGAGTCTCACAGCCGGATACGCAGTATTTT
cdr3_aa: CATSRVSQPDTQYF

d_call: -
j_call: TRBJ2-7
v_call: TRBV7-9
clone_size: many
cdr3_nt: TGTGCCAGCAGCTTCAGGGGAACCTACGAGCAGTACTTC
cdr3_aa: CASSFRGTYEQYF